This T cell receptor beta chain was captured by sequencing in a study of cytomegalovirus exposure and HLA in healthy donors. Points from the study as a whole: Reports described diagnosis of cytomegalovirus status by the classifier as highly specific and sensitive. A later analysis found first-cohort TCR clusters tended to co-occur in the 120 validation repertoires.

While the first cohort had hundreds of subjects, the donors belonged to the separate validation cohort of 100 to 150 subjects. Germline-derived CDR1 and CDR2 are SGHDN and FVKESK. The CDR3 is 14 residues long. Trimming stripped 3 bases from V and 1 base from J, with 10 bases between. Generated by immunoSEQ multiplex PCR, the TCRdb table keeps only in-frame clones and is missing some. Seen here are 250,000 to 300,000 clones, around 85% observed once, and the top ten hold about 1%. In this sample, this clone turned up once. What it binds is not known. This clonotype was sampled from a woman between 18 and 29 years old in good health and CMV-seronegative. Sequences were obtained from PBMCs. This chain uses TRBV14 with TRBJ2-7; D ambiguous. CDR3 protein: CASSQNTVSYEQYF. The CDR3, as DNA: TGTGCCAGCAGCCAGAATACGGTATCCTACGAGCAGTACTTC.